Below are 8 T cell receptor beta chains sequenced from a single sample in a study of CD8+ T cells in alopecia areata. The sequencing template was cDNA reverse transcribed from extracted RNA. Profiled with immunoSEQ multiplex PCR; TCRdb holds only in-frame clones, not every one. The sample contains over 150,000 clones, 50% to 75% of which appear only once. Sequences were derived from CD4+ T cells sorted from blood, sampled at week 0. These receptors were obtained from a human donor with alopecia areata.

The chain uses TRBV30 and TRBJ1-5; 10 nucleotides agree with TRBD1. Germline-derived CDR1 and CDR2 are GTSNPN and SVGIG (reference sequence). CDR3 length: 13 amino acids. Unmatched junction bases numbered 5, after V lost 3 bases and J lost 9 bases. The chain's CDR3 is CAWRGDRGGPQHF. The CDR3 coding sequence is TGTGCCTGGAGGGGGGACAGGGGAGGGCCCCAGCATTTT. Based on the CDR3 plus reference TRBV30 and TRBJ1-5, the full variable domain is SQTIHQWPATLVQPVGSPLSLECTVEGTSNPNLYWYRQAAGRGLQLLFYSVGIGQISSEVPQNLSASRPQDRQFILSSKKLLLSDSGFYLCAWRGDRGGPQHFGDGTRLSIL.

The rearrangement links TRBV30 to TRBJ1-5; D is perhaps TRBD1 (6 bases). The CDR3 is 14 amino acids. Germline V lookup: CDR1 GTSNPN, CDR2 SVGIG (reference sequence). The V end lost 5 bases, the J end lost 5 bases, and 16 bases lay between the germline ends. The CDR3 spells CAWGSTGGHQPQHF. The CDR3 DNA follows: TGTGCCTGGGGATCGACAGGCGGGCATCAGCCCCAGCATTTT. The variable domain in full, with the rest retrieved from reference TRBV30 and TRBJ1-5, is SQTIHQWPATLVQPVGSPLSLECTVEGTSNPNLYWYRQAAGRGLQLLFYSVGIGQISSEVPQNLSASRPQDRQFILSSKKLLLSDSGFYLCAWGSTGGHQPQHFGDGTRLSIL.

This sequence joins TRBV4-1 and TRBJ2-5, with D possibly being TRBD1 or TRBD2 (5 bases each). Trimming left V 1 base short and J 5 bases short, with 8 bases between. From germline, CDR1 is MGHRA and CDR2 YSYEKL. This CDR3 region has 13 residues. The CDR3 sequence is CASSQVWGETQYF. CDR3 coding DNA: TGCGCCAGCAGCCAAGTTTGGGGGGAGACCCAGTACTTC.

The chain couples TRBV11-2 to TRBJ2-5; D gene ambiguous. This CDR3 region has 11 residues. V dropped 5 bases and J dropped 7 bases, with 8 bases sitting between them. Germline V gives CDR1 SGHAT, CDR2 FQNNGV. The CDR3 loop is CASSLGVTQYF. The DNA of the CDR3 is TGTGCCAGCAGCCTCGGCGTGACCCAGTACTTC.

J is TRBJ1-6 and V is TRBV28, with D unresolved. There are 14 residues in the CDR3. Germline loops: CDR1 MDHEN, CDR2 SYDVKM. Trimming stripped 3 bases from V and 10 bases from J, with 13 bases between. The CDR3 protein is CASSLPLRHSPLHF. In DNA form, the CDR3 reads TGTGCCAGCAGTTTGCCTCTTAGGCACTCACCCCTCCACTTT.

This clone was seen more than once but under ten times. The chain links TRBV10-3 to TRBJ1-1; D ambiguous. The V gene lost 11 bases and the J gene lost 3 bases, with 16 bases spanning the gap. The germline CDR1 and CDR2 sequences are ENHRY and SYGVKD. This CDR3 comprises 13 residues. The CDR3 DNA follows: TGTGCCCATCAAATAGCAGGAGACACTGAAGCTTTCTTT. It specifies CAHQIAGDTEAFF.

The rearrangement joins TRBV27 to TRBJ2-2; maybe TRBD2 (6 bases). The ends were cut back, 10 bases at V and 5 bases at J, with 17 bases in the middle. Germline V gives CDR1 MNHEY, CDR2 SMNVEV (reference sequence). This CDR3 spans 14 amino acids. The CDR3 DNA is TGTGCCACCGGATGGGGGGATAGTACCGGGGAGCTGTTTTTT. Its translation: CATGWGDSTGELFF.

CDR3 coding DNA: TGCAGCGTTAGGGACAGTGAAGCTTTCTTT. Its translation: CSVRDSEAFF. The J gene is TRBJ1-1, the V gene TRBV29-1; TRBD1 matches 7 bases. Per germline, CDR1 SQVTM and CDR2 ANQGSEA. CDR3 length: 10 amino acids. V shed 5 bases and J 7 bases; nucleotides not matched to a gene: 1.